One T cell receptor beta chain is described in this entry. This clonotype showed up many times. The antigen it recognizes is unknown. The input lacks base qualities; no much larger clone sits a single base away. The TCR beta CDR3 regions were amplified from RNA transcripts. A first-round RT-PCR of the TCR CDR3 used the HTBI primer set with the Qiagen OneStep RT-PCR kit. A second multiplex PCR round built the libraries, followed by size selection and purification. Sequencing of the libraries was done on an Illumina HiSeq2000 using paired-end 100 bp reads. The study's own analysis went as follows. Raw data were processed with SOAPnuke, discarding reads with adapters, uncalled bases, mean Phred below 15, or no exact constant-primer or identifier match. COPE v1.2.5 was used to merge high-quality paired reads, and clonotypes were defined as unique nucleotide sequences. MiTCR v1.1 was used to align the clonotypes against IMGT TRBV, TRBD and TRBJ reference segments. The analysis included only V-J combinations with a frequency above 0.0001, which together covered more than 99% of the repertoires. A TCS score was defined as the ratio of F50 (clonal expansion) to E x V (chaos), with BLOSUM62-based TCRdist applied between CDR3 peptides within each V-J. Welch's t-statistics and random forest reduced around 520 V-J features to roughly 13, which were used in a naive Bayes classifier (R e1071). The public reads were reprocessed in TCRdb via fastp at Q25 and MiXCR, keeping in-frame beta chains. All rows with the same CDR3 protein become a single entry with the most common DNA and genes. It is TCRdb's table, rather than the study itself, that gives the V and J calls and clone size. The sample table lists about 570,000 distinct CDR3 sequences, 12% to 15% of them with a count of one. The ten largest clonotypes hold approximately 13% of the sample.

Graves' hyperthyroidism was defined as stable when no progression to ophthalmopathy occurred over 18 months of follow-up. Hyperthyroidism patients were newly diagnosed, with disease duration under 2 months, and aged 18 to 65 years. Exclusion was applied to patients with uncontrolled infections, other autoimmune diseases, pregnancy or lactation. Diagnoses were established on the basis of clinical symptoms, serum thyroxine and TRAb, thyroid ultrasound, and orbital computed tomography. PBMCs were separated from around 9.1 ml of fresh peripheral blood using Ficoll-Paque density gradient centrifugation. Total RNA was extracted using Trizol reagent, and RNA quality was assessed on an Agilent 2100 Bioanalyzer. This record comes from a study of T cells in Graves' hyperthyroidism and ophthalmopathy (dated by TCRdb to about 2019). Describing the broader study: Peripheral blood was sampled at the time of initial diagnosis, prior to any treatment. Following sampling, methimazole starting at 30 mg daily was given to hyperthyroidism patients, and high-dose intravenous methylprednisolone was given to ophthalmopathy patients. In about 6 Graves' hyperthyroidism patients, the study also compared T-cell repertoires from thyroid tissue with T-cell repertoires from blood. The paper describes TCR Vbeta CDR3 sequencing of 135 peripheral blood samples, made up of 43 ophthalmopathy patients, 70 to 75 hyperthyroidism patients and 17 progressor patients. For training and testing, the 100 or so patients in the discovery cohort were randomly divided in a 7:3 ratio. Whether ophthalmopathy could be predicted prospectively was tested in an independent validation cohort made up of under 20 hyperthyroidism patients plus 17 patients who later progressed to ophthalmopathy. A discovery cohort of approximately 97 patients, approximately 45 with Graves' ophthalmopathy and more than 55 with stable Graves' hyperthyroidism, was used to find distinguishing TCR V-J signatures.

General conclusions and limits of the study: In validation, the model predicted progression to ophthalmopathy with approximately 69% sensitivity and roughly 75% specificity, a median of about 6.7 months before onset. Blood samples also contained most of the expanded thyroid clonotypes (frequency above 0.001), which suggests that blood repertoires may reflect thyroid immune responses. Sample size was not statistically predetermined, and investigators were not blinded to group allocation. Ophthalmopathy was separated from stable hyperthyroidism by a 13 V-J signature model, with over 85% sensitivity and just over 81% specificity obtained in cross-validation and 80%/75% obtained in testing.

The CDR3 measures 13 amino acids from cysteine to phenylalanine. Just CDR3 DNA is preserved here, 39 bases in frame from base 1. Relative to germline, V is 2 bases shorter and J is 3 bases shorter, with 11 bases between their ends. Sequences GTSNPN (CDR1) and SVGIG (CDR2) are obtained from the germline V gene (reference sequence). Material for sequencing was blood. Recombination joined TRBV30 with TRBJ2-7; the D gene identity is not certain. This sequence originates from a woman between 40 and 55 years old with Graves' hyperthyroidism. In nucleotides, the sequence is TGTGCCTGGAGTCCCCGGGCCCTCTACGAGCAGTACTTC. Translation gives CAWSPRALYEQYF.